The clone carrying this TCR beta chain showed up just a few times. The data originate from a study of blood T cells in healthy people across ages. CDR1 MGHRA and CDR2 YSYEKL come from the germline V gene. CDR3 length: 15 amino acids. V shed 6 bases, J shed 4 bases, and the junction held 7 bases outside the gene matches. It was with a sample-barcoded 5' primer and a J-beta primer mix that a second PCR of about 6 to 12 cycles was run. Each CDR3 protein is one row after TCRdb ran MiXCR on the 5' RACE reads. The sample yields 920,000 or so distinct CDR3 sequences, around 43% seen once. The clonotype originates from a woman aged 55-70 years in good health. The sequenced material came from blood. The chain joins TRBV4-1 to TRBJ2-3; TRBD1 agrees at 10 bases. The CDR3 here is CASRPPGQGSDTQYF. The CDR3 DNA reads TGCGCCAGCAGACCACCGGGACAGGGGTCAGATACGCAGTATTTT.